This T cell receptor beta chain was identified in a study of blood T cell repertoires in COVID-19. This CDR3 is 16 amino acids long. CDR1 SGHDT and CDR2 YYEEEE come from the germline V gene. V lost 4 bases, J lost 0 bases, and 11 bases lay in between. Some clones are missing from TCRdb's copy, which holds only in-frame ones; the method was immunoSEQ multiplex PCR. The data contain fewer than 400,000 clones, under 90% of them singletons. Everyone who took part was 18 to 89 years old, and they came from 20 to 25 US areas. Material for sequencing was PBMCs or T cells enriched from blood (not recorded which). The rearrangement links TRBV5-6 to TRBJ1-6, with D perhaps TRBD1 (6 bases). The sequence was obtained from a woman between 25 and 40 years old who had recovered from COVID-19. The CDR3 spells CASSGGRGSYNSPLHF. In nucleotides, the CDR3 is TGTGCCAGCAGCGGGGGCAGGGGCTCCTATAATTCACCCCTCCACTTT.